A selection of T cell receptor beta chains follows, all from one sample in a study of shared clonotypes between healthy human individuals. Data came from immunoSEQ multiplex PCR; TCRdb stores just in-frame clones and leaves some out. This table holds hundreds of thousands of clones, around 97% found once. The specimen was naive CD4+ T cells sorted from blood. The source of these receptors is a woman in her twenties or thirties in good health. The CDR3 runs from the conserved cysteine through the conserved F or W. A D gene is named only where the DNA matches it firmly. A clone size is listed for some rows: how often the clone was seen (once, few, many), or a class if it is expanded.

abundance	v_gene	d_gene	j_gene	CDR3aa	CDR3nt
.	TRBV28	TRBD1	TRBJ2-7	CASSVGQGIRSSYEQYF	TGTGCCAGCAGCGTGGGACAGGGAATCCGAAGCTCCTACGAGCAGTACTTC
.	TRBV5-1	TRBD2	TRBJ2-7	CASSLVAGTYEQYF	TGCGCCAGCAGCTTGGTAGCGGGAACCTACGAGCAGTACTTC
once	TRBV29-1	.	TRBJ1-2	CSVPMESRSYGYTF	TGCAGCGTCCCGATGGAGAGTAGGAGCTATGGCTACACCTTC
.	TRBV21-1	.	TRBJ1-4	CASSKEALEKLFF	TGTGCCAGCAGCAAAGAGGCATTGGAAAAACTGTTTTTT
.	TRBV29-1	.	TRBJ2-7	CSVAGLLSYEQYF	TGCAGCGTTGCAGGACTACTCTCCTACGAGCAGTACTTC
.	TRBV5-1	TRBD1	TRBJ1-1	CASSLAGGAVTEAFF	TGCGCCAGCAGCTTGGCAGGGGGCGCGGTCACTGAAGCTTTCTTT
.	TRBV13	TRBD1	TRBJ2-3	CASSLWKLGLGQESTDTQYF	TGTGCCAGCAGCTTATGGAAGTTGGGGTTGGGACAGGAGTCCACAGATACGCAGTATTTT
.	TRBV18	.	TRBJ1-1	CASSPPNNGNTEAFF	TGTGCCAGCTCACCACCTAATAACGGGAACACTGAAGCTTTCTTT
.	TRBV18	.	TRBJ2-7	CASSLFLAYEQYF	TGTGCCAGCTCACTGTTCCTAGCCTACGAGCAGTACTTC
.	TRBV11-3	.	TRBJ2-2	CASSPQGNTGELFF	TGTGCCAGCAGCCCACAGGGGAACACCGGGGAGCTGTTTTTT
once	TRBV10-3	.	TRBJ2-2	CAISSPTRSLSTGELFF	TGTGCCATCAGTTCACCGACTCGTAGCCTGTCCACCGGGGAGCTGTTTTTT
.	TRBV27	TRBD1	TRBJ2-1	CASSQPSRDRAYEQFF	TGTGCCAGCAGTCAGCCGTCCCGGGACAGGGCGTATGAGCAGTTCTTC
.	TRBV27	.	TRBJ2-2	CASRGTGNTGELFF	TGTGCCAGCAGGGGTACCGGAAACACCGGGGAGCTGTTTTTT
once	TRBV27	TRBD2	TRBJ2-2	CASSSGLAGVVGRTGELFF	TGTGCCAGCAGTTCTGGACTAGCGGGAGTCGTCGGCCGTACCGGGGAGCTGTTTTTT
.	TRBV6-1	.	TRBJ2-7	CASSVVWAPPPGEQYF	TGTGCCAGCAGTGTAGTTTGGGCACCTCCCCCCGGCGAGCAGTACTTC
.	TRBV19	.	TRBJ2-1	CASSIDVVSNEQFF	TGTGCCAGTAGTATAGATGTAGTTTCAAATGAGCAGTTCTTC
once	TRBV6-6	TRBD2	TRBJ2-3	CASSGLAGSDTQYF	TGTGCCAGCAGCGGACTAGCGGGTAGCGATACGCAGTATTTT
.	TRBV5-1	.	TRBJ2-5	CASTDSHRLYF	TGCGCCAGCACTGACTCTCATCGCCTGTACTTC
.	TRBV7-6	.	TRBJ2-1	CASSLRGARGSYNEQFF	TGTGCCAGCAGCCTAAGGGGGGCTCGAGGCTCCTACAATGAGCAGTTCTTC
.	TRBV4-1	TRBD2	TRBJ2-3	CASSRRAGGPSDTQYF	TGCGCCAGCAGCCGGAGAGCGGGAGGGCCCTCAGATACGCAGTATTTT
.	TRBV11-2	.	TRBJ1-5	CASSPGPYSNQPQHF	TGTGCCAGCAGCCCGGGACCTTATAGCAATCAGCCCCAGCATTTT
.	TRBV9	.	TRBJ2-2	CASSRTTGELFF	TGTGCCAGCAGCCGGACCACCGGGGAGCTGTTTTTT
.	TRBV28	TRBD1	TRBJ1-4	CASSPIDRGGQKLFF	TGTGCCAGCAGTCCGATCGACAGGGGAGGGCAAAAACTGTTTTTT
.	TRBV2	.	TRBJ2-5	CASKGAASRWETQYF	TGTGCCAGCAAGGGTGCGGCTAGCCGGTGGGAGACCCAGTACTTC
.	TRBV2	.	TRBJ1-6	CASSESGRNSPLHF	TGTGCCAGCAGTGAATCAGGCCGTAATTCACCCCTCCACTTT
.	TRBV2	.	TRBJ2-7	CASSEQTLYEQYF	TGTGCCAGCAGTGAACAGACCCTCTACGAGCAGTACTTC
.	TRBV5-1	TRBD2	TRBJ2-1	CASSSPGLAGVSEQFF	TGCGCCAGCAGCTCACCGGGACTAGCGGGAGTAAGTGAGCAGTTCTTC
.	TRBV5-1	TRBD2	TRBJ2-3	CASSTGTASGGDTQYF	TGCGCCAGCAGCACTGGGACTGCAAGCGGGGGAGATACGCAGTATTTT
.	TRBV18	.	TRBJ2-7	CASSPGFSTSYEQYF	TGTGCCAGCTCACCAGGTTTCAGTACGTCCTACGAGCAGTACTTC
.	TRBV27	TRBD2	TRBJ2-7	CASSWSGSSYEQYF	TGTGCCAGCAGTTGGAGCGGGAGCTCCTACGAGCAGTACTTC
.	TRBV4-1	.	TRBJ1-1	CASSQESSLGGLVTEAFF	TGCGCCAGCAGCCAAGAATCTTCATTGGGGGGTTTGGTTACTGAAGCTTTCTTT
.	TRBV28	TRBD2	TRBJ2-7	CASSRGGRQLYEQYF	TGTGCCAGCAGTCGGGGCGGGAGGCAGCTCTACGAGCAGTACTTC
.	TRBV4-1	TRBD1	TRBJ1-5	CASSQVPLQGAGSPQHF	TGCGCCAGCAGCCAAGTACCCCTACAGGGGGCGGGATCGCCCCAGCATTTT
.	TRBV11-3	.	TRBJ2-7	CASSSNYGEQYF	TGTGCCAGCAGCTCTAACTATGGGGAGCAGTACTTC
.	TRBV29-1	.	TRBJ2-7	CSVRRGSYEQYF	TGCAGCGTTAGGCGGGGCTCCTACGAGCAGTACTTC
.	TRBV5-6	.	TRBJ2-4	CASSFAGSGLAKNIQYF	TGTGCCAGCAGCTTTGCAGGCTCCGGACTAGCCAAAAACATTCAGTACTTC
.	TRBV2	TRBD2	TRBJ2-1	CASSPTDQGLAGGHEQFF	TGTGCCAGCAGTCCCACGGATCAAGGACTAGCGGGAGGCCATGAGCAGTTCTTC
once	TRBV9	TRBD2	TRBJ2-3	CASSVGAGGGTDTQYF	TGTGCCAGCAGCGTAGGGGCGGGAGGGGGCACAGATACGCAGTATTTT
.	TRBV6-1	TRBD1	TRBJ2-5	CASSEVGQGWETQYF	TGTGCCAGCAGTGAAGTGGGACAGGGGTGGGAGACCCAGTACTTC
.	TRBV10-3	.	TRBJ2-7	CATHNPSVGPSSYEQYF	TGTGCCACCCACAATCCGTCGGTGGGGCCTAGCTCCTACGAGCAGTACTTC
.	TRBV27	.	TRBJ1-1	CASSLHEGLNTEAFF	TGTGCCAGCAGTCTGCACGAGGGTCTGAACACTGAAGCTTTCTTT
.	TRBV29-1	TRBD2	TRBJ2-1	CSVEREVGYNEQFF	TGCAGCGTCGAGCGGGAGGTGGGGTACAATGAGCAGTTCTTC
.	TRBV13	.	TRBJ2-3	CASSRGGLRTDTQYF	TGTGCCAGCAGCAGAGGGGGACTTCGCACAGATACGCAGTATTTT
.	TRBV5-1	TRBD1	TRBJ1-4	CASSLPTGAINEKLFF	TGCGCCAGCAGCTTACCGACAGGGGCGATTAATGAAAAACTGTTTTTT
.	TRBV14	.	TRBJ1-1	CASSQEWNTEAFF	TGTGCCAGCAGCCAGGAGTGGAACACTGAAGCTTTCTTT
.	TRBV5-4	.	TRBJ2-1	CASSLRLGPSYNEQFF	TGTGCCAGCAGCTTGAGGCTAGGCCCATCCTACAATGAGCAGTTCTTC
.	TRBV29-1	TRBD2	TRBJ2-5	CSVLLAGVETQYF	TGCAGCGTCCTTCTAGCGGGAGTGGAGACCCAGTACTTC
.	TRBV9	.	TRBJ2-3	CASSVAVGRDPADTQYF	TGTGCCAGCAGCGTAGCGGTAGGGCGGGACCCCGCCGATACGCAGTATTTT